The entry that follows covers one T cell receptor beta chain sequence. The antigen is not known. The junction departs from germline at one end; a sequencing error may be responsible. The data were taken from a study of T cells in Graves' hyperthyroidism and ophthalmopathy. Study-wide points: Onset of ophthalmopathy came a median around 7.1 months after the model predicted it.

Amplification of TCR beta CDR3 regions was performed using RNA transcripts as template. The primer set for the first-round RT-PCR of the TCR CDR3 was HTBI. TCRdb recomputed calls from the multiplex PCR reads with MiXCR, one row per CDR3 protein. Altogether about 590,000 distinct CDR3 sequences are present, 12% to 15% being singletons, with the ten largest covering roughly 7.1%. The CDR3 contains 15 residues. The germline V gene encodes CDR1 DFQATT and CDR2 SNEGSKA (reference sequence). Sequencing was performed on blood. The gene calls are TRBV20-1 and TRBJ2-5, with 8 bases identical to TRBD1. The receptor was derived from a woman aged 18-35 years with Graves' ophthalmopathy. CDR3: CSAIHPGQGEETQCF. The CDR3 DNA reads TGCAGTGCTATTCATCCCGGACAGGGAGAGGAGACCCAGTGCTTC.